This T cell receptor (beta chain) was obtained from a study of OX40 agonist ivuxolimab in advanced cancers. At the level of the study: Treatment of patients was with ivuxolimab, an agonistic anti-OX40 (CD134) antibody. Patients in the trial were receiving intravenous ivuxolimab every 2 weeks, at doses of 0.01 to 10 mg/kg.

There are 13 residues in the CDR3. Germline loops: CDR1 SGHVS, CDR2 FNYEAQ. The V gene lost 5 bases and the J gene lost 7 bases, with 14 bases spanning the gap. Libraries were prepared by immunoSEQ multiplex PCR; TCRdb keeps only in-frame clonotypes and omits some of them. The repertoire holds 50,000 to 65,000 clones, with around 80% as singletons. Sequenced here: CD4+ or CD8+ T cells sorted from blood, sampled in a trial of the OX40 agonist ivuxolimab. The chain uses TRBV7-6 and TRBJ2-5; a possible D gene is TRBD2 (6 bases). The clonotype was recovered from an adult with an advanced solid tumor such as melanoma, head and neck, liver or kidney cancer. In DNA, the CDR3 is TGTGCCAGCAGCCCCCCCGGGGGATGGACCCAGTACTTC. Its translation: CASSPPGGWTQYF.